This record looks at one T cell receptor beta chain sequence and its context. Its target is not known. Mismatch with germline at one junction end may stem from a read error. Genes and germline are mouse. This entry is derived from a study of tissue T cells after allogeneic stem cell transplantation. Study results and caveats: Limitations included a small, clinically heterogeneous cohort and limited sampling depth. TCR repertoires tracked anatomic similarity, regardless of disease or transplant status. Motif-based clustering found tissue-specific repertoire signatures shared across patients, though few clones were shared.

Indicated time point: mouse harvest day 14 after allogeneic transplant. The graft held 10^6 splenic CD5+ T cells and 10^7 T-cell-depleted bone marrow cells. Mice had MHC-mismatched B6 into BALB/c GVHD, sampled day 7 or 14. TCRdb's table, derived via immunoSEQ multiplex PCR, lists solely in-frame clones and lacks some. The sample lists about 4,000 clones; more than 40% were seen once. This TCR came from a female BALB/c mouse given C57BL/6 T cells with graft-versus-host disease after an allogeneic hematopoietic cell transplant. Material: gut tissue.

The DNA read from the CDR3 is TGTGCAAGCAGCCTAGAGGGGGACTCCTATGAACAGTAC. This gives the protein CASSLEGDSYEQY. The whole CDR3 reads CASSLEGDSYEQYF. The rearrangement links TRBV16 to TRBJ2-7, with D perhaps matching TRBD1 (6 bases). With the read ending 1 residue before the CDR3 end, the germline J gene is used to fill in that end. The germline V gene encodes CDR1 SGHSA and CDR2 FRNQAP. CDR3 length: 14 residues.